Below, one TCR beta chain is given with its context. Its specificity is not known. This entry belongs to a study of blood T cells in healthy people across ages. Study-level points and caveats: The CMV status of each donor remained undetermined, and this could have confounded shifts in expanded clonotypes.

Together with a sample-barcoded 5' primer, a J-beta primer mix was included in a second PCR lasting about 7 to 12 cycles. TCRdb re-analysed the 5' RACE reads in MiXCR, keeping a single row per CDR3 protein. The table lists approximately 800,000 distinct CDR3 sequences, approximately 24% of them singletons, with under 3% in the top ten. Germline CDR1 reads ENHRY; CDR2 reads SYGVKD. CDR3 length: 13 amino acids. The V gene end was trimmed by 10 bases and the J gene end by 5 bases; junction bases not matched to a gene: 7. A further study also used this sample, focusing on T cells of mothers and their children. That report adds: Mothers yielded over 10 million CDR3 reads, children about 3 million each. Mothers and children who were related shared slightly more overlap than unrelated pairs, but not significantly more. The data showed no persistent microchimeric T cell clones.

Material for sequencing was blood. This sequence joins TRBV10-3 and TRBJ1-4; the match to TRBD1 covers 7 bases. This receptor was identified in a boy aged 5-17 years in good health. The CDR3 here is CATEDRKNEKLFF. In DNA, the CDR3 is TGTGCCACCGAGGACAGGAAGAATGAAAAACTGTTTTTT.